The entry below describes one TCR beta chain. This may be a read error, as it is one base from a much larger clone. A J-beta primer mix and a sample-barcoded 5' primer were used in a second PCR of about 7 to 12 cycles. MiXCR, applied by TCRdb to the 5' RACE reads, yields one record per CDR3 protein. The sample lists fewer than 900,000 distinct CDR3 sequences; 43% were seen once. The sample originates from a study of blood T cells in healthy people across ages. The CDR3 length is 13 residues. Germline V lookup: CDR1 LNHNV, CDR2 YYDKDF (reference sequence). Sample: blood. The chain carries TRBV15 and TRBJ1-6, with D unresolved. The TCR originated in a woman aged 55 to 70 in good health. The CDR3: CATSRDLNSPHHF. The CDR3 nucleotides are TGTGCCACCAGCAGAGATCTGAATTCACCCCACCACTTT. Full variable domain (missing parts from reference TRBV15 and TRBJ1-6): DAMVIQNPRYQVTQFGKPVTLSCSQTLNHNVMYWYQQKSSQAPKLLFHYYDKDFNNEADTPDNFQSRRPNTSFCFLDIRSPGLGDTAMYLCATSRDLNSPHHFGNGTRLTVT.